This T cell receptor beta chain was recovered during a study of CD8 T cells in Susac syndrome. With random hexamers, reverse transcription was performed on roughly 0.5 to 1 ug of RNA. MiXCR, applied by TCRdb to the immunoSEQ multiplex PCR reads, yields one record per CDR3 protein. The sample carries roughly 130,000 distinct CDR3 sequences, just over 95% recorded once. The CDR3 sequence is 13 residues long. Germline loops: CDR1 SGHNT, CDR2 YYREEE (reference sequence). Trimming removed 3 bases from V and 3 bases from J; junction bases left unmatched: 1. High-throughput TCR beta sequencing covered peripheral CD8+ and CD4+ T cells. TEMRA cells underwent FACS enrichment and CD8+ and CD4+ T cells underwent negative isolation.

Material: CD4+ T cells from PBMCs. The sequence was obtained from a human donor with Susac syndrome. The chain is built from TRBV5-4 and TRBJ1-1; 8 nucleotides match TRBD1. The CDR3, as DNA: TGTGCCAGCAGCTGGGACAGGCACACTGAAGCTTTCTTT. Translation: CASSWDRHTEAFF.